This TCR beta chain was recorded in a study of shared clonotypes between healthy human individuals (dated by TCRdb to the early 2020s). Study-level background: A few men and two women, aged 18 to 49 years, made up the cohort. For each donor, three plates each were used for CD4 naive and CD4 memory, two plates were used for CD8 naive, and one plate was used for CD8 memory. To estimate repertoire size and how much clonotypes are shared between individuals, the study performed deep sequencing of blood TCR repertoires from a few healthy adults. Libraries were prepared and TCR repertoires were sequenced by different laboratories using diverse techniques, in order to increase sequencing depth and limit assay-specific biases. Per donor, leukapheresis produced somewhere between about 0.94 and 9.5 billion PBMCs. What the work shows at the level of the full study, not this receptor alone: Compared with non-shared clonotypes, clonotypes shared by all four sorted-subset donors had higher generation probabilities. Pairwise subsampling led to the expectation that sequencing depth would affect the degree of clonotype sharing among donors. Because the study included a small number of donors, the genetic and exposure-history diversity represented was limited. Sharing across a few donors was observed for 4.5% to 6.5% of naive CD4, over 3% of naive CD8, 2% to 2.5% of memory CD4, and roughly 0.4% of memory CD8 clonotypes. Naive subsets generally had larger estimated clonotype richness than memory subsets. Sampling was restricted to blood, and TCR repertoires in tissues likely differ from the TCR repertoires found in blood. Rarefaction of sorted-subset datasets indicated incomplete sequencing despite the large sequencing depth.

Details on this clone: Its antigen is not yet known. No qualities accompany the bases; no much larger clone lies one base away.

The donors were healthy, HIV-negative adults who had no recently reported acute infections or vaccinations. Every donor was a Caucasian adult living in Nashville, Tennessee, USA. CD4+ T cells were enriched through magnetic negative selection, after which naive cells were positively selected on CD45RA and the remaining negative fraction served as the memory subset. Blood was obtained by leukapheresis, after which PBMCs were separated by Ficoll-Histopaque density gradient centrifugation and cryopreserved in liquid nitrogen vapor phase. Analytical flow cytometry was used to check the purity and quantity of every magnetically sorted T cell population. Each sorted fraction had its genomic DNA isolated and then quantified by UV absorbance on a Nanodrop 2000c. CDR1 and CDR2, per the germline V gene (reference sequence), are LNHDA and SQIVND. Compared with germline, V lacks 8 bases and J lacks 0 bases; bases without a gene match: 8. There are 15 amino acids in the CDR3, from cysteine to phenylalanine inclusive. The retained sequence is limited to the CDR3, 45 bases, with the frame set at the first base.

Using the deep immunoSEQ assay, TCR CDR3 regions were amplified from genomic DNA by multiplex PCR. Genomic DNA extracted from each cell subset was distributed evenly over all wells of several immunoSEQ 96-well plates, and each plate served as one replicate. For sorted subsets, approximately 210 ng genomic DNA, equal to tens of thousands of T cell genomes, was loaded into each replicate PCR. Purified libraries were quantified with a Qubit 3.0 fluorometer, sized on a Bioanalyzer 2100, and re-quantified with the KAPA Library Quantification kit. A separate single-read 150-cycle Illumina NextSeq 550 flow cell was used to sequence each immunoSEQ 96-well plate. On the authors' methods: Because the immunoSEQ output included only junctional sequences and no quality scores, the filtering could not be the same as the filtering used for full-length reads. Sequences were annotated with PyIR, a Python wrapper for IgBLAST v1.9, and V/J genes and CDR3 were assigned using IMGT germline references. Reads were filtered out if the reads had weak V/J assignments (E-value above 1e-6), no CDR3, stop codons, out-of-frame junctions, or ambiguous translated residues. V3J clonotypes were defined as sequences sharing the same inferred V gene, J gene, and CDR3 amino acid sequence. Percentage overlap between repertoires was computed as shared unique clonotypes divided by the size of the smaller repertoire. RTK rarefaction, the Chao1 estimator, and Recon v2.1 estimates of unobserved clonotypes were used to assess repertoire richness. OLGA was used to compute generation probabilities for all TCRbeta clonotypes that the gDNA method yielded from a handful of donors. Here the immuneACCESS table is served through TCRdb, limited to in-frame sequences with V and J called. Missing clones are a known gap in these copies; in checked studies unresolved V genes cover under half, and the rest lacks a known reason. That table is the source of V, J and clone size, and D and trimming were worked out from the DNA. The sample yields approximately 530,000 clones; around 95% were counted once. Approximately 0.06% of the sample belongs to the ten largest clones.

Recombination connected TRBV19 to TRBJ2-7; 9 of the junction bases match TRBD2. The specimen sequenced was naive CD4+ T cells sorted from blood. The cell subset or site label, read with the paper, signifies: CD45RA+ positively selected. This TCR was recovered from a woman in her 30s in good health. The nucleotide sequence reads TGTGCCAGTCGAAAAACTAGCGGGTCCTCCTACGAGCAGTACTTC. The resulting protein is CASRKTSGSSYEQYF.